Sequencing of this TCR beta chain was carried out in a study of human T cells and chemical hapten exposure. The overall study: After 6 days, upper back 0.01% DPC patch tests were scored. Study-level points and caveats: Alopecia was present in the donors, so their immune response may differ from healthy people's. Among expanded TCRs, significantly more large CDR3 similarity clusters formed than among controls.

This clonotype occurred a few times. Its antigen is undetermined. TCRdb reprocessed the RACE reads via MiXCR and lists one record per CDR3 protein. The repertoire includes more than 90,000 distinct CDR3 sequences, 11% of them detected once, and 3.2% sits in the top ten. Time point denoted: patch test 2, 6 weeks after DPC sensitization. Treatment reported: therapeutic diphenylcyclopropenone sensitization with weekly scalp DPC. It was from unfractionated whole blood that total RNA was extracted. The specimen comprised whole blood, sampled in connection with sensitization to the hapten diphenylcyclopropenone (DPC). The receptor was derived from a woman between 40 and 50 years old with alopecia areata. Some clones in this sample may be carry-over from other donors' samples.

CDR3 residues: CSARPGTGRGGYTF. DNA of the CDR3: TGCAGTGCTAGACCCGGGACAGGGAGAGGGGGCTACACCTTC. This sequence joins TRBV20-1 and TRBJ1-2; 9 bases agree with TRBD1. Germline V lookup: CDR1 DFQATT, CDR2 SNEGSKA (reference sequence). Trimming removed 2 bases from V and 8 bases from J; junction bases left unmatched: 9. The CDR3 length is 14 residues.